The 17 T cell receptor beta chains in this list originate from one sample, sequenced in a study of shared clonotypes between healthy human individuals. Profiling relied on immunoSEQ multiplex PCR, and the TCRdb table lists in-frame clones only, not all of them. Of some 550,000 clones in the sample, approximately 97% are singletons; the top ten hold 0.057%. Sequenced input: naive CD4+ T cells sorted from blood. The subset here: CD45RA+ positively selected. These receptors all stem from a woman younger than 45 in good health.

CDR3 nucleotide sequence: TGTGCCAGCAGTTTAGGGGGGGTCCTTGGGGCCTACGAGCAGTACTTC. This encodes CASSLGGVLGAYEQYF. The rearrangement links TRBV27 to TRBJ2-7, with TRBD2 identical over 7 bases. The CDR3 covers 16 residues. The V gene end was trimmed by 2 bases and the J gene end by 2 bases; junction bases not matched to a gene: 9. Per germline, CDR1 MNHEY and CDR2 SMNVEV (reference sequence).

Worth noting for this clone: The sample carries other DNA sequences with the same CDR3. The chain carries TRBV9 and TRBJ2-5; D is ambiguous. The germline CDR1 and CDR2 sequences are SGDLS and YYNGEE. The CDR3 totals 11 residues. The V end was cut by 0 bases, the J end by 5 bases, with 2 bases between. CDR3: CASSVEETQYF. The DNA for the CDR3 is TGTGCCAGCAGCGTAGAGGAGACCCAGTACTTC. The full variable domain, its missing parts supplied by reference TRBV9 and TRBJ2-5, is DSGVTQTPKHLITATGQRVTLRCSPRSGDLSVYWYQQSLDQGLQFLIQYYNGEERAKGNILERFSAQQFPDLHSELNLSSLELGDSALYFCASSVEETQYFGPGTRLLVL.

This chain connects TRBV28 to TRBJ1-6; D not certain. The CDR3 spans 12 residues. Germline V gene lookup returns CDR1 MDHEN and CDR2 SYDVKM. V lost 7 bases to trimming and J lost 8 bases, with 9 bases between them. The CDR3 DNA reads TGTGCCAGCACCTTCATAGATTCACCCCTCCACTTT. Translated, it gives CASTFIDSPLHF.

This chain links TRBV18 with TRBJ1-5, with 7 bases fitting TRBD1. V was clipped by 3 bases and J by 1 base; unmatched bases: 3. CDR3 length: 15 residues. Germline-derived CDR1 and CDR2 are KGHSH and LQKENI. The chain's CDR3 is CASSPQTGSNQPQHF. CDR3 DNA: TGTGCCAGCTCACCGCAGACAGGGAGCAATCAGCCCCAGCATTTT.

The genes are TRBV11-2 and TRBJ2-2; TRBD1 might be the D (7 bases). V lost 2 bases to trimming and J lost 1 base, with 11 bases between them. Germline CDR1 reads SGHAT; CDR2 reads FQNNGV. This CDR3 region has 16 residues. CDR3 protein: CASSLMQGGNTGELFF. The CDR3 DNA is TGTGCCAGCAGCTTAATGCAGGGGGGGAACACCGGGGAGCTGTTTTTT.

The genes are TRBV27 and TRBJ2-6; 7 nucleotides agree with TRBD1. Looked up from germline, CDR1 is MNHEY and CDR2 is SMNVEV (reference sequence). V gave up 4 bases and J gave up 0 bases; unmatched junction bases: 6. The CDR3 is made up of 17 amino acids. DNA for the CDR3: TGTGCCAGCAGTTCCGGACAGGACCACTCTGGGGCCAACGTCCTGACTTTC. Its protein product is CASSSGQDHSGANVLTF.

The CDR3 DNA is TGTGCCAGCTCAGCCTCTCCGGAACAGATTACAGATACGCAGTATTTT. Amino acid sequence: CASSASPEQITDTQYF. The rearrangement uses TRBV18 and TRBJ2-3; D is unclear. The CDR3 totals 16 residues. Trimming cost V 5 bases and J 3 bases, with 18 bases left between them. Germline loops: CDR1 KGHSH, CDR2 LQKENI.

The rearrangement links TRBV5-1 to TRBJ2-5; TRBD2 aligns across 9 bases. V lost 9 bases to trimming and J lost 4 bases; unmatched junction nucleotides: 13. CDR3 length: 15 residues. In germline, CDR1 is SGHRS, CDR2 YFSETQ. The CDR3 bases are TGCGCCACCCAGAGCGGGAGGTTCCCGGTAGAGACCCAGTACTTC. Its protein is CATQSGRFPVETQYF.

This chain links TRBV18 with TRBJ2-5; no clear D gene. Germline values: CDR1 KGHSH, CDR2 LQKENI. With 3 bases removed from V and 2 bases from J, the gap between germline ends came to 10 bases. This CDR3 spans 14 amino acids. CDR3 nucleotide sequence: TGTGCCAGCTCACCGTTAGAACATCAAGAGACCCAGTACTTC. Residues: CASSPLEHQETQYF.

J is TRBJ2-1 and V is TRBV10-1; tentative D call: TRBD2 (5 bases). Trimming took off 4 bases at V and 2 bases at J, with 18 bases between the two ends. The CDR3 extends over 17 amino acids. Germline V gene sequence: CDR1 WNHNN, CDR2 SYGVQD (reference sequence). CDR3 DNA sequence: TGCGCCAGCAGTGGAAGGTCGGGCGGGCCAACCTACAATGAGCAGTTCTTC. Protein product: CASSGRSGGPTYNEQFF.

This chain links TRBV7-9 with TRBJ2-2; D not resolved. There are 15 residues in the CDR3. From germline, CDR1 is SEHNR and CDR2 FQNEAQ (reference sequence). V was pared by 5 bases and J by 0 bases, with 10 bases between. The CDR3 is CASSPTVANTGELFF. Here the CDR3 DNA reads TGTGCCAGCAGCCCAACGGTGGCGAACACCGGGGAGCTGTTTTTT.

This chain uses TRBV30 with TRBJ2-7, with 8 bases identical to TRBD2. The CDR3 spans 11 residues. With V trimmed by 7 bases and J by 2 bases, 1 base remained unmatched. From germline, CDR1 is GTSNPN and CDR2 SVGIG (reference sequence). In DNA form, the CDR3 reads TGTGCCTCGGGGGGGGCCTACGAGCAGTACTTC. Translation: CASGGAYEQYF.

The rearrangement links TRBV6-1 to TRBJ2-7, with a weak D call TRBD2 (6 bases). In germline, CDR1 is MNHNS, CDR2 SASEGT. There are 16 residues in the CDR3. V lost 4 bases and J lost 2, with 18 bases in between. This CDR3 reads CASSGLGTPLTYEQYF. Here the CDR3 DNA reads TGTGCCAGCAGTGGCCTTGGGACTCCTCTCACCTACGAGCAGTACTTC.

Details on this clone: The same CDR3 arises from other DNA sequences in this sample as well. For the CDR3, the DNA is TGTGCCAGCAGTGAGACGGATAGCAATCAGCCCCAGCATTTT. As protein: CASSETDSNQPQHF. The rearrangement joins TRBV2 to TRBJ1-5, with D unclear. Between the trimmed V and J ends, which lost 3 bases and 0 bases, there was a span of 6 bases. This CDR3 is built from 14 residues. Germline-derived CDR1 and CDR2 are SNHLY and FYNNEI.

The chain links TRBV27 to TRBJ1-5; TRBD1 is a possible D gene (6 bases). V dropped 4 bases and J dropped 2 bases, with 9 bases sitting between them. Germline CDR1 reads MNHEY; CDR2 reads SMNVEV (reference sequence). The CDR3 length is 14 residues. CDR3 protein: CASSSRQGNQPQHF. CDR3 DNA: TGTGCCAGCAGTTCACGACAGGGCAATCAGCCCCAGCATTTT.

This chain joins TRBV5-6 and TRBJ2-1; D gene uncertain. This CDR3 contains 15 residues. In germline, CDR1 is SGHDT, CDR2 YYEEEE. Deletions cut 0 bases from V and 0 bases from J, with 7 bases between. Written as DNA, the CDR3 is TGTGCCAGCAGCTTGGACTATGGCTCCTACAATGAGCAGTTCTTC. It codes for CASSLDYGSYNEQFF.

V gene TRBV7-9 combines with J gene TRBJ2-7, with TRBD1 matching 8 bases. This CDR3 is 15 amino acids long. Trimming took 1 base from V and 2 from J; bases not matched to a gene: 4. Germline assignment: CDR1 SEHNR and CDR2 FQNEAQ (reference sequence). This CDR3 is CASSLDPGQAYEQYF. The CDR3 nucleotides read TGTGCCAGCAGCTTAGACCCGGGACAGGCCTACGAGCAGTACTTC.